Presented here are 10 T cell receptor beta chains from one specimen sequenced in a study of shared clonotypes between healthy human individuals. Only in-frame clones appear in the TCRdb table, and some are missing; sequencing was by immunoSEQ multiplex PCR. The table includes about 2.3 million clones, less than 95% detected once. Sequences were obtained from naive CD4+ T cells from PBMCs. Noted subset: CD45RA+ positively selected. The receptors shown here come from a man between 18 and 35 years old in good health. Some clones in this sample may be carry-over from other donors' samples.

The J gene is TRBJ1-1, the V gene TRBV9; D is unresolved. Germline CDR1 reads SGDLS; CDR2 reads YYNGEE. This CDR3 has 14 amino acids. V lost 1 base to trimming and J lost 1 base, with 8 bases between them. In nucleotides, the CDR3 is TGTGCCAGCAGCGTATTTTCAGGGAACACTGAAGCTTTCTTT. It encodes CASSVFSGNTEAFF.

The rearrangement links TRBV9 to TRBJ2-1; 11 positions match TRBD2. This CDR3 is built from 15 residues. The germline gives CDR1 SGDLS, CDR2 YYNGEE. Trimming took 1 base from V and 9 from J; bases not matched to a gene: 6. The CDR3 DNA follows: TGTGCCAGCAGCGTATTAGGGCTAGCGGGAGGTGAGCAGTTCTTC. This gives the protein CASSVLGLAGGEQFF.

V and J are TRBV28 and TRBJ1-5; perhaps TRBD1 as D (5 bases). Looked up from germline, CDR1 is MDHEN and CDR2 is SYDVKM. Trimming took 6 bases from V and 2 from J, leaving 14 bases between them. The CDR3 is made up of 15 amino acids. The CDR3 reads CASSSGPWGNQPQHF. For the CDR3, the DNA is TGTGCCAGCAGCTCGGGACCCTGGGGCAATCAGCCCCAGCATTTT.

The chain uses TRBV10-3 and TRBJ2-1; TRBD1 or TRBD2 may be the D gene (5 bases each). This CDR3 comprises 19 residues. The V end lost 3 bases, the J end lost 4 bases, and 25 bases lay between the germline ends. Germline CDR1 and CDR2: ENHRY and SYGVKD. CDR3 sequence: CAISDLVGTPGKAYNEQFF. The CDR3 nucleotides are TGTGCCATCAGTGATCTCGTGGGGACGCCGGGAAAGGCTTACAATGAGCAGTTCTTC.

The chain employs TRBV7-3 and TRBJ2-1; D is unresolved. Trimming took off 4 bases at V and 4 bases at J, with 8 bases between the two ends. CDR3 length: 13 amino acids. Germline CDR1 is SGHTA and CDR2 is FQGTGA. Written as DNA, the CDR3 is TGTGCCAGCAGCTCCACCGGTTACAATGAGCAGTTCTTC. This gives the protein CASSSTGYNEQFF.

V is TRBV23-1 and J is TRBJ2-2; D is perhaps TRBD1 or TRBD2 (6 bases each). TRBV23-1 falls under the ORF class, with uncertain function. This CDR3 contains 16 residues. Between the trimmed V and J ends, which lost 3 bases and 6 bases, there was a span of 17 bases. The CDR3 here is CASSHGGTSGPGELFF. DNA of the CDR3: TGCGCCAGCAGTCATGGGGGGACATCGGGCCCCGGGGAGCTGTTTTTT.

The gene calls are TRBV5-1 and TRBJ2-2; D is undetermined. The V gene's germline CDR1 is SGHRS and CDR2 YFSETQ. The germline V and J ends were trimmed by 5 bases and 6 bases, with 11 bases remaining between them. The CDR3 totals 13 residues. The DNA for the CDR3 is TGCGCCAGCAGGCAGGCCGCGGCCGGGGAGCTGTTTTTT. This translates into CASRQAAAGELFF. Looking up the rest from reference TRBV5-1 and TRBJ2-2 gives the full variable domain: KAGVTQTPRYLIKTRGQQVTLSCSPISGHRSVSWYQQTPGQGLQFLFEYFSETQRNKGNFPGRFSGRQFSNSRSEMNVSTLELGDSALYLCASRQAAAGELFFGEGSRLTVL.

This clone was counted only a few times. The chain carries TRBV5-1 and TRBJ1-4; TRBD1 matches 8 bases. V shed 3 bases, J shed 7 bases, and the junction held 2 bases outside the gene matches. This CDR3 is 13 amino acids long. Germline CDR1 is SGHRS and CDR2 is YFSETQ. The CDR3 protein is CASSSGGGEKLFF. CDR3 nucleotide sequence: TGCGCCAGCAGCTCAGGGGGCGGTGAAAAACTGTTTTTT.

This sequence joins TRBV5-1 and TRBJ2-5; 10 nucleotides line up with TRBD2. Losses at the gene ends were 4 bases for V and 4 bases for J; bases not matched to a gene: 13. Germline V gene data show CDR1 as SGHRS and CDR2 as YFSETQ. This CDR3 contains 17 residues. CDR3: CASSLNPLAGDGETQYF. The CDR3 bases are TGCGCCAGCAGCCTAAATCCTCTAGCGGGAGATGGAGAGACCCAGTACTTC.

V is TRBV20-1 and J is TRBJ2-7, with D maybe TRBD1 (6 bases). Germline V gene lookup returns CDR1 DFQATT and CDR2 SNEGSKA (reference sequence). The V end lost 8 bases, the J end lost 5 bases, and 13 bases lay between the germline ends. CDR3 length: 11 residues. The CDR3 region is CSPLQGNEQYF. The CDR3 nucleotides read TGCAGTCCCTTACAGGGTAACGAGCAGTACTTC.